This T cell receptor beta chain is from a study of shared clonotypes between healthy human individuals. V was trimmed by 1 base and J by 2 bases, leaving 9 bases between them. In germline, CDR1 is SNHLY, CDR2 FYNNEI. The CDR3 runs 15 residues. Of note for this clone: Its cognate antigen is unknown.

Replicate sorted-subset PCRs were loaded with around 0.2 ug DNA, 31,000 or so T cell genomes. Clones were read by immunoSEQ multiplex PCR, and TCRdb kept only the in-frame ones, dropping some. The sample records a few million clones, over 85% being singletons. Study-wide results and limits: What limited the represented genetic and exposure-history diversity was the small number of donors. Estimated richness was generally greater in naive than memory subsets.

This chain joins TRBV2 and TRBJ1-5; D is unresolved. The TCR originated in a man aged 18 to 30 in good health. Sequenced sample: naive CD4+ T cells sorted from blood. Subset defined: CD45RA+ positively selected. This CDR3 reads CASSEGGAGNQPQHF. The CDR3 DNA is TGTGCCAGCAGTGAAGGGGGAGCTGGCAATCAGCCCCAGCATTTT.